This T cell receptor beta chain was profiled in a study of circulating CD8 cells and anti-PD-1 response in melanoma. Using approximately 15 ng of total RNA, TCR libraries were made with the QIAseq Immune Repertoire TCR panel. TCRdb fed the reads into MiXCR, producing one record per CDR3 protein. The sample lists several hundred distinct CDR3 sequences, about 8% occurring once. In germline, CDR1 is LNHDA, CDR2 SQIVND (reference sequence). There are 17 residues in the CDR3. The V and J ends lost 3 bases and 5 bases, in that order; junction bases with no gene match: 11. Four subsets defined by PD-1 and/or TIGIT were sorted from live CD3+CD8+TCRalphabeta+ cells.

The chain is built from TRBV19 and TRBJ2-2, with 8 bases fitting TRBD2. The receptor was derived from a human donor with melanoma. Material: CD8+ T cells from PBMCs, obtained at baseline or after one month of anti-PD-1 therapy (not recorded which). Here the CDR3 DNA reads TGTGCCAGTAGTATCCCCAGGGCTACGGGGGGGACCGGGGAGCTGTTTTTT. Its protein product is CASSIPRATGGTGELFF.